The 32 T cell receptor beta chains given below trace back to one sample, sequenced in a study of early T cells in non-severe SARS-CoV-2 infection. TCRdb reanalysed the 5' RACE reads using MiXCR and keeps one entry per CDR3 protein. The sample lists some 71,000 distinct CDR3 sequences; approximately 9.5% were seen once. Sequencing was carried out using whole blood. Receptors originate from an adult who was a healthcare worker with PCR-confirmed SARS-CoV-2 infection or an uninfected control (not recorded which).

This clonotype was detected many times. J is TRBJ2-7 and V is TRBV5-1; D ambiguous. The CDR3 consists of 14 residues. Germline-derived CDR1 and CDR2 are SGHRS and YFSETQ. Trimming took off 0 bases at V and 5 bases at J, with 12 bases between the two ends. As DNA, the CDR3 is TGCGCCAGCAGCTTGGCCGCCCAACCCGACGAGCAGTACTTC. It is translated as CASSLAAQPDEQYF. The full variable domain, rest sourced from reference TRBV5-1 and TRBJ2-7, is KAGVTQTPRYLIKTRGQQVTLSCSPISGHRSVSWYQQTPGQGLQFLFEYFSETQRNKGNFPGRFSGRQFSNSRSEMNVSTLELGDSALYLCASSLAAQPDEQYFGPGTRLTVT.

This clonotype was detected only a few times. The rearrangement joins TRBV4-1 to TRBJ1-1, with a possible D match to TRBD1 (5 bases). Germline V lookup: CDR1 MGHRA, CDR2 YSYEKL. Trimming took 3 bases from V and 7 from J, leaving 18 bases between them. The CDR3 runs 15 residues. This CDR3 reads CASSHPPQGGGEAFF. The CDR3 bases are TGCGCCAGCAGCCACCCCCCCCAGGGCGGTGGTGAAGCTTTCTTT.

This clonotype was counted ten times or more. The chain joins TRBV27 to TRBJ1-4, with D perhaps TRBD1 (5 bases). This CDR3 is built from 13 residues. The V and J ends lost 6 bases and 8 bases respectively, with 13 bases between them. Germline CDR1 and CDR2: MNHEY and SMNVEV (reference sequence). DNA of the CDR3: TGTGCCAGCAGATACAACCGGGGCGAAAAACTGTTTTTT. It specifies CASRYNRGEKLFF.

This clonotype was seen only a few times. CDR3 coding DNA: TGTGCCAGCAGTGATCCAGGGGGGCCCACAGATACGCAGTATTTT. Translation gives CASSDPGGPTDTQYF. The rearrangement joins TRBV6-1 to TRBJ2-3; tentative D call: TRBD1 (7 bases). Germline lookup yields CDR1 MNHNS and CDR2 SASEGT. This CDR3 is built from 15 residues. V was trimmed by 3 bases and J by 2 bases, leaving 12 bases between them.

This clonotype was observed a few times. The chain couples TRBV15 to TRBJ2-7; D remains ambiguous. The CDR3 extends over 13 amino acids. V shed 0 bases and J shed 1 base, with 4 bases lying between them. The germline V gene encodes CDR1 LNHNV and CDR2 YYDKDF (reference sequence). The CDR3 nucleotides read TGTGCCACCAGCAGAGAATTGTCCTACGAGCAGTACTTC. Its protein product is CATSRELSYEQYF.

This clonotype has ten or more counts. V and J are TRBV20-1 and TRBJ2-2; TRBD2 aligns across 15 bases. Germline CDR1 reads DFQATT; CDR2 reads SNEGSKA (reference sequence). Trimming took 7 bases from V and 1 from J; bases not matched to a gene: 4. The CDR3 has 16 residues. The CDR3 region is CSVGLAGGLNTGELFF. CDR3 DNA sequence: TGCAGTGTGGGACTAGCGGGAGGTTTGAACACCGGGGAGCTGTTTTTT.

This clonotype has ten or more counts. The rearrangement uses TRBV20-1 and TRBJ2-1; D is perhaps TRBD2 (7 bases). The length of the CDR3 is 14 residues. Per the germline V gene, CDR1 is DFQATT and CDR2 is SNEGSKA (reference sequence). V lost 7 bases, J lost 1 base, and 14 bases lay in between. CDR3 protein: CSVWGGLSYNEQFF. The CDR3 nucleotides are TGCAGTGTCTGGGGGGGGCTATCCTACAATGAGCAGTTCTTC.

This clonotype was counted ten times or more. V is TRBV5-1 and J is TRBJ2-7; D perhaps matches TRBD1 (5 bases). Per germline, CDR1 SGHRS and CDR2 YFSETQ. Trimming pared 0 bases from V and 3 bases from J, leaving 10 bases between. The CDR3 loop spans 14 amino acids. The CDR3 DNA reads TGCGCCAGCAGCTTGGAGGGGCCGAGCTACGAGCAGTACTTC. Amino acids: CASSLEGPSYEQYF.

To note about this clonotype: One end of the junction fails to match germline, which may point to a read error. The chain employs TRBV20-1 and TRBJ2-4; unclear D gene. Germline lookup yields CDR1 DFQATT and CDR2 SNEGSKA (reference sequence). The CDR3 length is 12 residues. The DNA for the CDR3 is TGCAGCGCTATTGAGTCCGAAAACATTCAGTACTTC. This translates into CSAIESENIQYF.

The V gene is TRBV24-1, the J gene TRBJ1-5; D remains ambiguous. Germline values: CDR1 KGHDR, CDR2 SFDVKD. The V and J ends lost 9 bases and 5 bases respectively, with 22 bases between them. CDR3 length: 16 amino acids. Here the CDR3 reads CATPSEGGREDQPQHF. CDR3 in DNA: TGTGCCACCCCCTCAGAGGGCGGGAGGGAGGATCAGCCCCAGCATTTT.

This clonotype was recorded at least ten times. The V call is TRBV19, the J call TRBJ2-1, with D possibly being TRBD1 (5 bases). The CDR3 covers 16 residues. The germline V gene encodes CDR1 LNHDA and CDR2 SQIVND (reference sequence). Between the trimmed V and J ends, which lost 1 base and 6 bases, there was a span of 16 bases. CDR3 amino acids: CASSIAGPLGINEQFF. CDR3 DNA: TGTGCCAGTAGTATAGCAGGGCCCCTAGGTATCAATGAGCAGTTCTTC.

This clonotype has at least ten counts. The rearrangement joins TRBV9 to TRBJ1-1, with D maybe TRBD1 (6 bases). The CDR3 consists of 13 residues. Trimming took 3 bases from V and 4 from J, leaving 10 bases between them. The germline CDR1 and CDR2 sequences are SGDLS and YYNGEE. DNA for the CDR3: TGTGCCAGCAGCGAGGACAGAATCACTGAAGCTTTCTTT. This sequence encodes CASSEDRITEAFF.

This clonotype appeared many times. At one end the junction does not follow the germline gene, possibly because of a read error. J is TRBJ1-3 and V is TRBV6-1, with TRBD1 matching over 9 bases. Germline CDR1 is MNHNS and CDR2 is SASEGT. CDR3 length equals 18 residues. The DNA for the CDR3 is TGTGCCAGCAGGGAAGCGAGTGGACAGGGGACCTCTGGAAACACCATATATTTT. This encodes CASREASGQGTSGNTIYF.

Only one count was recorded for this clonotype. The chain recombines TRBV13 with TRBJ2-7; TRBD1 matches at 7 bases. J was trimmed by 0 bases and V by 5 bases; bases with no gene match: 4. The CDR3 is 14 residues long. Germline V gene sequence: CDR1 PRHDT, CDR2 FYEKMQ (reference sequence). CDR3 nucleotide sequence: TGTGCCAGCAGCACAAGGGACAGCTCCTACGAGCAGTACTTC. Translation: CASSTRDSSYEQYF.

Only a few counts were recorded for this clonotype. The chain couples TRBV11-2 to TRBJ2-7; D is possibly TRBD2 (6 bases). The CDR3 has 13 amino acids. Germline-derived CDR1 and CDR2 are SGHAT and FQNNGV. Trimming removed 5 bases at V and 1 base at J, with 9 bases between. The CDR3 reads CASSPDYSYEQYF. The CDR3 DNA follows: TGTGCCAGCAGCCCGGACTATTCCTACGAGCAGTACTTC. Based on the CDR3 plus reference TRBV11-2 and TRBJ2-7, the full variable domain is EAGVAQSPRYKIIEKRQSVAFWCNPISGHATLYWYQQILGQGPKLLIQFQNNGVVDDSQLPKDRFSAERLKGVDSTLKIQPAKLEDSAVYLCASSPDYSYEQYFGPGTRLTVT.

This clonotype appeared many times. The rearrangement links TRBV6-2 or TRBV6-3 to TRBJ2-3; D is ambiguous. Trimming stripped 2 bases from V and 4 bases from J, with 19 bases between. Germline V gene data show CDR1 as MNHEY and CDR2 as SVGEGT. The CDR3 runs to 17 residues. CDR3 bases: TGTGCCAGCAGTTACCTCTACGGGCAATCCCCGCCAGATACGCAGTATTTT. Translated, it gives CASSYLYGQSPPDTQYF.

The chain links TRBV5-4 to TRBJ1-2; 7 bases are shared with TRBD1. This CDR3 spans 13 amino acids. The junction had 9 bases not matched to a gene; V was cut back by 5 bases and J by 8 bases. CDR1 is SGHNT and CDR2 is YYREEE in the germline V gene (reference sequence). CDR3 in DNA: TGTGCCAGCAGGAGACAGGGTATGATCGGCTACACCTTC. It encodes CASRRQGMIGYTF.

The CDR3: CASSLAPGSTDTQYF. CDR3 sequence (DNA): TGCGCCAGCAGCTTGGCACCCGGGAGCACAGATACGCAGTATTTT. The chain is built from TRBV5-1 and TRBJ2-3; D is uncertain. This CDR3 contains 15 residues. Germline values: CDR1 SGHRS, CDR2 YFSETQ. Trimming removed 0 bases from V and 0 bases from J, with 8 bases in between.

Many counts were recorded for this clonotype. The gene calls are TRBV15 and TRBJ1-4; possibly TRBD1 for D (6 bases). Germline-derived CDR1 and CDR2 are LNHNV and YYDKDF (reference sequence). The CDR3 extends over 13 amino acids. Trimming cost V 8 bases and J 4 bases, with 11 bases left between them. Here the CDR3 DNA reads TGTGCCACCTTGGACAGAGTTAATGAAAAACTGTTTTTT. Its protein is CATLDRVNEKLFF.

Many counts were recorded for this clonotype. V is TRBV7-8 and J is TRBJ2-5; 8 bases are shared with TRBD2. This CDR3 has 15 amino acids. Germline assignment: CDR1 SGHVS and CDR2 FQNEAQ. V lost 1 base, J lost 5 bases, and 6 bases stayed unmatched. The CDR3 sequence is CASSLVTSDRETQYF. In DNA, the CDR3 is TGTGCCAGCAGCTTAGTGACTAGCGATCGCGAGACCCAGTACTTC.

This sequence joins TRBV20-1 and TRBJ2-7; 10 bases map to TRBD1. This CDR3 region has 14 residues. The germline V gene has CDR1 DFQATT and CDR2 SNEGSKA (reference sequence). Trimming removed 0 bases from V and 5 bases from J; junction bases left unmatched: 4. This chain's CDR3 is CSARDRDRGDEQYF. The CDR3 nucleotides read TGCAGTGCTAGAGATAGGGACAGGGGTGACGAGCAGTACTTC.

The sample holds a few counts of this clonotype. The chain has TRBV5-6 and TRBJ2-1; tentative D call: TRBD1 (5 bases). The CDR3 is made up of 12 amino acids. Germline CDR1 SGHDT, CDR2 YYEEEE. The ends were cut back, 4 bases at V and 9 bases at J, with 11 bases in the middle. CDR3 in amino acids: CASSQTVAEQFF. In DNA, the CDR3 is TGTGCCAGCAGCCAGACAGTAGCTGAGCAGTTCTTC.

This clonotype was recorded at least ten times. The V and J genes are TRBV20-1 and TRBJ2-1, with 9 bases matching TRBD1. With 2 bases clipped from V and 4 bases from J, the junction kept 3 bases outside the gene matches. Germline V CDR1 and CDR2: DFQATT, SNEGSKA (reference sequence). The CDR3 sequence is 14 residues long. The CDR3 loop is CSARRGQGYNEQFF. The CDR3 DNA reads TGCAGTGCTAGAAGGGGACAGGGTTACAATGAGCAGTTCTTC.

This clonotype showed up many times. The CDR3 nucleotides read TGTGCCAGCAGCTTCCGCGGGAGGGGCACCGGGGAGCTGTTTTTT. Translation gives CASSFRGRGTGELFF. This chain connects TRBV7-2 to TRBJ2-2, with 9 bases that match TRBD2. The CDR3 sequence is 15 residues long. The germline CDR1 and CDR2 sequences are SGHTA and FQGNSA. V shed 3 bases and J 4 bases; nucleotides not matched to a gene: 3.

This clonotype was found many times. This chain links TRBV19 with TRBJ2-4, with D possibly called TRBD1 or TRBD2 (5 bases each). The V and J ends lost 3 bases and 7 bases respectively, with 10 bases between them. The CDR3 totals 13 residues. Germline assignment: CDR1 LNHDA and CDR2 SQIVND (reference sequence). As DNA, the CDR3 is TGTGCCAGTAGTATCGTAGGGGACAACATTCAGTACTTC. Translating gives CASSIVGDNIQYF.

This clonotype was seen at least ten times. The J gene is TRBJ1-1, the V gene TRBV5-1; tentative D call: TRBD1 (5 bases). There are 17 residues in the CDR3. Between the trimmed V and J ends, which lost 1 base and 5 bases, there was a span of 21 bases. Germline V lookup: CDR1 SGHRS, CDR2 YFSETQ. The CDR3 here is CASSLSLVGDPGTEAFF. CDR3 sequence (DNA): TGCGCCAGCAGCTTGTCGCTAGTGGGGGACCCCGGGACTGAAGCTTTCTTT.

The rearrangement joins TRBV6-2 or TRBV6-3 to TRBJ2-3, with TRBD2 identical over 9 bases. This CDR3 is built from 18 residues. The V and J ends lost 4 bases and 2 bases, in that order; junction bases with no gene match: 13. Germline V lookup: CDR1 MNHEY, CDR2 SVGEGT. The CDR3 spells CASSFQAGGPYPTDTQYF. In DNA form, the CDR3 reads TGTGCCAGCAGTTTTCAGGCGGGAGGGCCTTATCCCACAGATACGCAGTATTTT.

The table lists this clonotype with many counts. The chain links TRBV5-4 to TRBJ2-7; 7 bases line up with TRBD1. Losses at the gene ends were 0 bases for V and 6 bases for J; bases not matched to a gene: 0. From germline, CDR1 is SGHNT and CDR2 YYREEE (reference sequence). The CDR3 extends over 12 amino acids. CDR3 in amino acids: CASSLDRGEQYF. The CDR3 bases are TGTGCCAGCAGCTTGGACAGGGGCGAGCAGTACTTC.

In this sample, this clonotype turned up many times. The chain recombines TRBV6-2 or TRBV6-3 with TRBJ2-1; D gene uncertain. The V gene lost 3 bases and the J gene lost 5 bases, with 8 bases spanning the gap. CDR3 length equals 13 residues. Germline lookup yields CDR1 MNHEY and CDR2 SVGEGT. The CDR3 reads CASSYAPNNEQFF. The CDR3 nucleotides are TGTGCCAGCAGTTATGCTCCAAACAATGAGCAGTTCTTC.

This clonotype was recorded many times. V usage is TRBV9 and J usage is TRBJ2-5, with unresolved D. With 0 bases removed from V and 0 bases from J, the gap between germline ends came to 9 bases. The germline gives CDR1 SGDLS, CDR2 YYNGEE. The CDR3 contains 15 residues. CDR3: CASSVGGTNQETQYF. CDR3 DNA: TGTGCCAGCAGCGTAGGGGGAACAAACCAAGAGACCCAGTACTTC.

This clonotype was seen a few times. V and J are TRBV24-1 and TRBJ2-1; maybe TRBD2 (6 bases). This CDR3 region has 17 residues. Germline lookup yields CDR1 KGHDR and CDR2 SFDVKD. Trimming removed 4 bases from V and 0 bases from J, with 15 bases in between. The CDR3 DNA sequence: TGTGCCACCAGTGACAAGGGGCTAGCGCCCTCCTACAATGAGCAGTTCTTC. Translated, it gives CATSDKGLAPSYNEQFF.

The chain is built from TRBV5-1 and TRBJ2-7, with 7 bases that match TRBD2. The junction had 7 bases not matched to a gene; V was cut back by 4 bases and J by 0 bases. CDR1 SGHRS and CDR2 YFSETQ come from the germline V gene. The CDR3 runs 15 residues. CDR3 bases: TGCGCCAGCAGCGCGAATCTAGCGGCCTCCTACGAGCAGTACTTC. Translating gives CASSANLAASYEQYF.